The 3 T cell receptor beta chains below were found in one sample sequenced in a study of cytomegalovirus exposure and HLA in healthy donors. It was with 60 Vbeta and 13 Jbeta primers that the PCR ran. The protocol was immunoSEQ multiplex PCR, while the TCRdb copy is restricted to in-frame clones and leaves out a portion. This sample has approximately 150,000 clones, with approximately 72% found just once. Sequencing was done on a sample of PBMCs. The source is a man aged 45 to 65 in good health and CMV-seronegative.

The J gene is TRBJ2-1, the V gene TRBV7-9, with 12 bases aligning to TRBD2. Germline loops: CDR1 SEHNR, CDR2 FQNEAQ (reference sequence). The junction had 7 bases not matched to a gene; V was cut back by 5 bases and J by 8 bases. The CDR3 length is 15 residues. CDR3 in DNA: TGTGCCAGCAGCCCCCTAGCGGGGGGGTTGCATGAGCAGTTCTTC. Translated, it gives CASSPLAGGLHEQFF. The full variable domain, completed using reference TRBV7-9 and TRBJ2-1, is DTGVSQNPRHKITKRGQNVTFRCDPISEHNRLYWYRQTLGQGPEFLTYFQNEAQLEKSRLLSDRFSAERPKGSFSTLEIQRTEQGDSAMYLCASSPLAGGLHEQFFGPGTRLTVL.

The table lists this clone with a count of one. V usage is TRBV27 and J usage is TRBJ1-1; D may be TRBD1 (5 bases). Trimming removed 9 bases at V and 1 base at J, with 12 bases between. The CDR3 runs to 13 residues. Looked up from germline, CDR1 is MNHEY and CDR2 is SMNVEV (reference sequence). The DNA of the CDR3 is TGTGCCAGGAAGGGGTTGGGGAACACTGAAGCTTTCTTT. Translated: CARKGLGNTEAFF.

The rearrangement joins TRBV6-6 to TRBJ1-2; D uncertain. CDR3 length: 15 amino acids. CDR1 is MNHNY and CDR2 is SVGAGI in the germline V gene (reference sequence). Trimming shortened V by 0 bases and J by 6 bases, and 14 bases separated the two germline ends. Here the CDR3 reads CASSYSPGVTHGYTF. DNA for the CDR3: TGTGCCAGCAGTTACTCACCAGGCGTGACCCATGGCTACACCTTC.